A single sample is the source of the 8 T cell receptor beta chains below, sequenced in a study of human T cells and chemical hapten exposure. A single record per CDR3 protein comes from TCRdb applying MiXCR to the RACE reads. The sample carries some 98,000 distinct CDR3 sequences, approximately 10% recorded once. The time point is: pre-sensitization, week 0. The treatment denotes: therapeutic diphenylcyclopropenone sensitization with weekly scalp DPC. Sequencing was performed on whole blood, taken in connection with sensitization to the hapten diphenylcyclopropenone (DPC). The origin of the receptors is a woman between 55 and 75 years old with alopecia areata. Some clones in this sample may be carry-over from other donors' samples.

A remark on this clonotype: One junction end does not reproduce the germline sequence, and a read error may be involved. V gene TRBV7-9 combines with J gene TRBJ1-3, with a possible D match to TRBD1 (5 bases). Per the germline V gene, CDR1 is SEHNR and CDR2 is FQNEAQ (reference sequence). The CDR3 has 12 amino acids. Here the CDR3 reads CGGRSSENTIYF. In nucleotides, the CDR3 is TGCGGGGGACGGTCCTCTGAAAACACCATATATTTT.

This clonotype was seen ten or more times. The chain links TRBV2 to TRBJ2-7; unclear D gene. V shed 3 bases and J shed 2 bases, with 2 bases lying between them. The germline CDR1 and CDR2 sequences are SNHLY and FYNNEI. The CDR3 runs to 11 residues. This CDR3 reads CASSDAYEQYF. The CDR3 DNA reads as TGTGCCAGCAGTGATGCCTACGAGCAGTACTTC.

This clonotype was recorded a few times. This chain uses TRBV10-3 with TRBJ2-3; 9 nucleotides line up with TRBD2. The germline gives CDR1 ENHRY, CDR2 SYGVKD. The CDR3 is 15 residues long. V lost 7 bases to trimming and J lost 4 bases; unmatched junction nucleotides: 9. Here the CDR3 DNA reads TGTGCCATCACCGGGGGCGGGGGGGCCTCAGATACGCAGTATTTT. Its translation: CAITGGGGASDTQYF.

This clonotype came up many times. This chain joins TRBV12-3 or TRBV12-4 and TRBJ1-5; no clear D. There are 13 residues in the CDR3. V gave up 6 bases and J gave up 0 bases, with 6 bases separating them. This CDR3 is CASSQRSNQPQHF. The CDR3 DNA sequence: TGTGCCAGCAGCCAGCGTAGCAATCAGCCCCAGCATTTT.

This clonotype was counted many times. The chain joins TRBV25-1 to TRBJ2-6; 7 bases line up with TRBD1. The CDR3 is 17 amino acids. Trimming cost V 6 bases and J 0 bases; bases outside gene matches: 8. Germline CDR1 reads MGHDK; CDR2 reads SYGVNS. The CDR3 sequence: CASSRGQQHSGANVLTF. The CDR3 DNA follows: TGTGCCAGCAGCAGGGGACAGCAGCACTCTGGGGCCAACGTCCTGACTTTC. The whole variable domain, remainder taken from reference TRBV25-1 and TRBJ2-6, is EADIYQTPRYLVIGTGKKITLECSQTMGHDKMYWYQQDPGMELHLIHYSYGVNSTEKGDLSSESTVSRIRTEHFPLTLESARPSHTSQYLCASSRGQQHSGANVLTFGAGSRLTVL.

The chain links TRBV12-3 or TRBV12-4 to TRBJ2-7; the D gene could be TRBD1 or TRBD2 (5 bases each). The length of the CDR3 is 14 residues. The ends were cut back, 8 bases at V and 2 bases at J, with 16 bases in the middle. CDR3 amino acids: CASSSGRRAYEQYF. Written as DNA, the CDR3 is TGTGCCAGCTCCTCGGGGCGGAGAGCCTACGAGCAGTACTTC.

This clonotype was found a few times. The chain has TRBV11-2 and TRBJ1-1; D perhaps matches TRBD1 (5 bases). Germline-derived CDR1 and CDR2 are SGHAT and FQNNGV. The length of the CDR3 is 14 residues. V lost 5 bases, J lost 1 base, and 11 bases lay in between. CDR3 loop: CASSPRARNTEAFF. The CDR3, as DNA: TGTGCCAGCAGCCCCAGGGCCAGGAACACTGAAGCTTTCTTT. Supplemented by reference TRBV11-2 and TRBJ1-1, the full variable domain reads EAGVAQSPRYKIIEKRQSVAFWCNPISGHATLYWYQQILGQGPKLLIQFQNNGVVDDSQLPKDRFSAERLKGVDSTLKIQPAKLEDSAVYLCASSPRARNTEAFFGQGTRLTVV.

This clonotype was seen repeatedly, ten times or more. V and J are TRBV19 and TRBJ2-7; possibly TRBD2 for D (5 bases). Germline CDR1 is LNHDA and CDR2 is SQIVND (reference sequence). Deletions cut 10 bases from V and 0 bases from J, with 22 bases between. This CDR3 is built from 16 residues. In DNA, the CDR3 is TGTGCCACCTCAGCGGCCCGGGGAAGAAGCTCCTACGAGCAGTACTTC. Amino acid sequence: CATSAARGRSSYEQYF.